This entry features one T cell receptor (beta chain) sequence. In the source study's methods: Estimation of nucleated cell counts relied on the amplification of reference gene primers. The assay was immunoSEQ multiplex PCR, and TCRdb's table has in-frame clones only and misses some. V, J and clone size were drawn from that table, and D and trimming were deduced from the DNA. The sample lists some 250,000 clones, 75% to 85% occurring once. The sample originates from a study of blood T cell repertoires in COVID-19. Overall study: Acute and convalescent COVID-19 specimens originated in the United States, Italy and Spain. PBMCs, B-cell-depleted T cells, or T cells were the source of the cDNA or gDNA that made up the material.

Germline lookup yields CDR1 SGHKS and CDR2 YYEKEE (reference sequence). This CDR3 comprises 13 residues. Trimming left V 5 bases short and J 5 bases short, with 12 bases between. Sequencing used peripheral blood. The source is an older woman with active or convalescent COVID-19. The chain is built from TRBV5-5 and TRBJ2-3; a possible D gene is TRBD1 (6 bases). The CDR3, as DNA: TGTGCCAGCAGTCCTTCAGGGGAAGATACGCAGTATTTT. Its protein product is CASSPSGEDTQYF.